This TCR beta chain was observed in a study of blood T cell repertoires in COVID-19. Donors in Cohort 3 counted as recovered after two negative PCRs, clearance, or symptom resolution. The protocol was immunoSEQ multiplex PCR, while the TCRdb copy is restricted to in-frame clones and leaves out a portion. Among some 460,000 clones listed, 87% were seen once. The CDR3 contains 15 residues. Trimming pared 1 base from V and 7 bases from J, leaving 14 bases between. The germline CDR1 and CDR2 sequences are LGHNA and YNFKEQ. This chain links TRBV4-2 with TRBJ2-1; D perhaps matches TRBD2 (6 bases). Input material: PBMCs or T cells enriched from blood (not recorded which). This clonotype was obtained from a woman younger than 35 who had recovered from COVID-19. CDR3 loop: CASSQGGAGWNEQFF. The CDR3 region has the DNA TGTGCCAGCAGCCAAGGAGGGGCGGGGTGGAATGAGCAGTTCTTC.